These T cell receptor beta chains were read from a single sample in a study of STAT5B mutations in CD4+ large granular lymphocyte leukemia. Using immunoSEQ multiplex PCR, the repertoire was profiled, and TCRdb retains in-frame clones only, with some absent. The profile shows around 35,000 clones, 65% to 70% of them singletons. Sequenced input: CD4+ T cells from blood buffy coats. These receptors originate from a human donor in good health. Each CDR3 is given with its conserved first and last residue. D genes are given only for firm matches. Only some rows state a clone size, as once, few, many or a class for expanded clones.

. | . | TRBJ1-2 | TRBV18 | TGTGCCAGCTCACCAATGGCGGAGTATGGCTACACCTTC | CASSPMAEYGYTF
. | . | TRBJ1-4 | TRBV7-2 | TGTGCCAGCAGCTTAGGCCTGAGTGGTGAAAAACTGTTTTTT | CASSLGLSGEKLFF
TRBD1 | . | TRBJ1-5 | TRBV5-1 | TGCGCCAGCAGCCCAGGGGGACACAATCAGCCCCAGCATTTT | CASSPGGHNQPQHF
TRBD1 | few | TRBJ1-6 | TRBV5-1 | TGCGCCAGCAGCCTTGACAGGGCCGTTAATTCACCCCTCCACTTT | CASSLDRAVNSPLHF
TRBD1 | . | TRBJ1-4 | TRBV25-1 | TGTGCCAGCAGTATTCAGGGGGAAACTAATGAAAAACTGTTTTTT | CASSIQGETNEKLFF
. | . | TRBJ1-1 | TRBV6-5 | TGTGCCAGCAGCTACAGGGAGCACACTGAAGCTTTCTTT | CASSYREHTEAFF
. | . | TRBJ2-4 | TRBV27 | TGTGCCAGCAGTACGACCTTGTCGGCCAAAAACATTCAGTACTTC | CASSTTLSAKNIQYF
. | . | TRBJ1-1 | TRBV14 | TGTGCCAGCAGGCCGGGGGCAGGGAGAAAAATGAACACTGAAGCTTTCTTT | CASRPGAGRKMNTEAFF
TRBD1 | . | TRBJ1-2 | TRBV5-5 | TGTGCCAGCAGCCCCTGGGGACAGGGCGCTAACTATGGCTACACCTTC | CASSPWGQGANYGYTF
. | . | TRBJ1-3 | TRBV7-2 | TGTGCCAGCAGCGGATACGGGACCGGAATGGGAAACACCATATATTTT | CASSGYGTGMGNTIYF
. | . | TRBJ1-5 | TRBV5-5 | TGTGCCAGCAGCTCGGCACCGGGGGACAGCAATCAGCCCCAGCATTTT | CASSSAPGDSNQPQHF
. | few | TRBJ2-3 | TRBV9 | TGTGCCAGCAGCGTAGATGCAGATACGCAGTATTTT | CASSVDADTQYF
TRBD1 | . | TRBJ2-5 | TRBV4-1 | TGCGCCAGCAGCAACCGGGACAGGGGGAATCAAGAGACCCAGTACTTC | CASSNRDRGNQETQYF
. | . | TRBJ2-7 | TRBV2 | TGTGCCAGCAGCCGGGACAACCTCTACGAGCAGTACTTC | CASSRDNLYEQYF
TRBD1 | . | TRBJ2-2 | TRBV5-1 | TGCGCCAGCAGCTTCTCCGGGACAGGTGGGGAGCTGTTTTTT | CASSFSGTGGELFF
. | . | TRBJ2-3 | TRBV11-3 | TGTGCCAGCAGCACTGATCAAACCGCAGATACGCAGTATTTT | CASSTDQTADTQYF
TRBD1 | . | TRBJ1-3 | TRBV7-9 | TGTGCCAGCAGCTCCAGGGGGCCGCCTGGGAACACCATATATTTT | CASSSRGPPGNTIYF
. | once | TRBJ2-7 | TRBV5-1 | TGCGCCAGCAGCTCGACAGCAGTTCCTCCCTACGAGCAGTACTTC | CASSSTAVPPYEQYF
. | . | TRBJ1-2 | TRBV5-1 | TGCGCCAGCAGCCTGGCAGCCTTATGGTCGGGAGGCTACACCTTC | CASSLAALWSGGYTF
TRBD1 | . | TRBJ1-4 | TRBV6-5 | TGTGCCAGCAGTTACCAGGACAGGGGGCAAAAACTGTTTTTT | CASSYQDRGQKLFF
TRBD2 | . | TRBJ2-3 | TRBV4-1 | TGCGCCAGCAGCCAAGGGGCCAGCGGGGCTGGCGATACGCAGTATTTT | CASSQGASGAGDTQYF
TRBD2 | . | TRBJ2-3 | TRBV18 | TGTGCCAGCTCACCTCGACTTAGCGGGGGTGGCACAGATACGCAGTATTTT | CASSPRLSGGGTDTQYF
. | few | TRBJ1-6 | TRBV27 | TGTGCCAGCAGTTTCTTAGGTCCTAATTCACCCCTCCACTTT | CASSFLGPNSPLHF
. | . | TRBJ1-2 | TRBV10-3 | TGTGCCATCTGGCCGCAGGGTGGCTATGGCTACACCTTC | CAIWPQGGYGYTF
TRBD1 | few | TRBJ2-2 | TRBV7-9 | TGTGCCAGCAGCTTGGCAGGGGGCACCGGGGAGCTGTTTTTT | CASSLAGGTGELFF
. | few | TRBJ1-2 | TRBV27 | TGTGCCAGCAGTTTCCGGGACCGAGGAGGCTACACCTTC | CASSFRDRGGYTF
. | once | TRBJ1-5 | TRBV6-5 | TGTGCCAGCAACAACGGGGGGCCCCAGCATTTT | CASNNGGPQHF
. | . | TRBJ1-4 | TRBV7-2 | TGTGCCAGCAGCAGCCACCCGGGGGAAAAACTGTTTTTT | CASSSHPGEKLFF
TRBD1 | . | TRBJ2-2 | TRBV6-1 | TGTGCCAGCAATACGGGGGGACAGGGAACCGGGGAGCTGTTTTTT | CASNTGGQGTGELFF
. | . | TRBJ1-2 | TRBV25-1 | TGTGCCAGCAGTGACGGATACTACACCTTC | CASSDGYYTF
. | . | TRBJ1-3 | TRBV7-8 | TGTGCCAGCAGCCGCCCGATTACAGGCACGAGCTCTGGAAACACCATATATTTT | CASSRPITGTSSGNTIYF
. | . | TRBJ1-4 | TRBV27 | TGTGCCAGCAGTTCAAAAAGGGAAGGTGAAAAACTGTTTTTT | CASSSKREGEKLFF
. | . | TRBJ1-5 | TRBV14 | TGTGCCAGCAGCCAAGGGGACAATCAGCCCCAGCATTTT | CASSQGDNQPQHF
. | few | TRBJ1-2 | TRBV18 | TGTGCCAGCTCAGCGGGACAAGCTTACTACTATGGCTACACCTTC | CASSAGQAYYYGYTF
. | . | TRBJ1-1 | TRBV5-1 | TGCGCCAGCAGCTTGGGGGCAACCGTGAACGCTTTCTTT | CASSLGATVNAFF
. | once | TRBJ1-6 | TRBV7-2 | TGTGCCAGCAGGGTGACAAACGGTATTTCACCCCTCCACTTT | CASRVTNGISPLHF
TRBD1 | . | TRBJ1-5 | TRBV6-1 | TGTGCCAGCAGTGAATTTTTGACAGGGGGCAATCAGCCCCAGCATTTT | CASSEFLTGGNQPQHF